The 20 T cell receptor beta chains in this list originate from one sample, sequenced in a study of identifying expanded T cells in peripheral blood. The protocol was immunoSEQ multiplex PCR, while the TCRdb copy is restricted to in-frame clones and leaves out a portion. The sample lists around 95,000 clones, 88% occurring once. The sequencing sample was made of blood. These receptors were taken from a person aged 18 to 70 in good health.

The chain is built from TRBV4-2 and TRBJ2-5; D is ambiguous. In germline, CDR1 is LGHNA, CDR2 YNFKEQ. The CDR3 extends over 15 amino acids. Trimming left V 0 bases short and J 5 bases short, with 13 bases between. In DNA, the CDR3 is TGTGCCAGCAGCCAAGATACGGGCCCTGTGGAGACCCAGTACTTC. This codes for CASSQDTGPVETQYF.

The sample holds a few counts of this clone. The rearrangement uses TRBV4-1 and TRBJ1-6; D is unclear. The V gene lost 0 bases and the J gene lost 9 bases, with 15 bases spanning the gap. Germline V gene lookup returns CDR1 MGHRA and CDR2 YSYEKL. The CDR3 extends over 16 amino acids. CDR3 amino acids: CASSQDWVEVGSPLHF. CDR3 nucleotide sequence: TGCGCCAGCAGCCAAGATTGGGTGGAAGTGGGTTCACCCCTCCACTTT.

This chain joins TRBV5-4 and TRBJ2-3, with 8 positions matching TRBD2. The CDR3 is 16 residues long. Trimming cost V 4 bases and J 4 bases; bases outside gene matches: 11. The germline V gene encodes CDR1 SGHNT and CDR2 YYREEE (reference sequence). Here the CDR3 reads CASSREREKGADTQYF. DNA for the CDR3: TGTGCCAGCAGCCGCGAGCGGGAGAAGGGGGCAGATACGCAGTATTTT.

The chain employs TRBV19 and TRBJ1-2; tentative D call: TRBD1 (6 bases). Germline V gene lookup returns CDR1 LNHDA and CDR2 SQIVND (reference sequence). This CDR3 contains 12 residues. V lost 6 bases and J 8 bases, leaving 13 bases between the germline ends. The CDR3 loop reads CASRDGGRGYTF. The CDR3 DNA follows: TGTGCCAGTAGGGACGGGGGCCGGGGCTACACCTTC.

In DNA, the CDR3 is TGTGCCAGCAGTGAAGTCGCCTACGAGCAGTACTTC. Residues: CASSEVAYEQYF. The gene calls are TRBV6-1 and TRBJ2-7; D not certain. Germline assignment: CDR1 MNHNS and CDR2 SASEGT. The germline V and J ends were trimmed by 1 base and 2 bases, with 3 bases remaining between them. There are 12 residues in the CDR3.

This chain links TRBV30 with TRBJ2-5; 8 nucleotides match TRBD1. V shed 0 bases, J shed 4 bases, and the junction held 1 base outside the gene matches. The CDR3 extends over 13 amino acids. Germline CDR1 reads GTSNPN; CDR2 reads SVGIG (reference sequence). The CDR3 coding sequence is TGTGCCTGGAGTGTACAGGGGGGAGAGACCCAGTACTTC. Its protein is CAWSVQGGETQYF.

The genes are TRBV11-2 and TRBJ1-2; 10 bases align to TRBD1. The germline gives CDR1 SGHAT, CDR2 FQNNGV. The CDR3 has 13 residues. V gave up 5 bases and J gave up 8 bases; unmatched junction bases: 5. The CDR3 sequence: CASSPGQGFGYTF. As DNA, the CDR3 is TGTGCCAGCAGCCCGGGACAGGGGTTCGGCTACACCTTC.

V usage is TRBV11-1 and J usage is TRBJ2-1; the match to TRBD1 covers 7 bases. Looked up from germline, CDR1 is SGHAT and CDR2 is FQDESV (reference sequence). J lost 3 bases, V lost 3 bases, and 8 bases had no gene match. The CDR3 is 16 amino acids. The CDR3 is CASSFGQVGGYNEQFF. CDR3 DNA: TGTGCCAGCAGCTTTGGACAGGTTGGGGGCTACAATGAGCAGTTCTTC.

This chain joins TRBV30 and TRBJ1-1, with TRBD1 matching 9 bases. CDR1 is GTSNPN and CDR2 is SVGIG in the germline V gene (reference sequence). The CDR3 has 14 amino acids. Unmatched junction bases numbered 6, after V lost 3 bases and J lost 4 bases. The CDR3 coding sequence is TGTGCCTGGAGCAGACAGGGGGTTCGCACTGAAGCTTTCTTT. Residues: CAWSRQGVRTEAFF.

Comments on this clone: Germline and junction disagree at one end, which may indicate a read error. The chain carries TRBV7-3 and TRBJ1-3; tentatively, D is TRBD1 (5 bases). The CDR3 runs to 16 residues. Germline CDR1 reads SGHTA; CDR2 reads FQGTGA. The CDR3, as DNA: TGTGCCAGCAGCCTAACAGGAGGGAGCTCTGGAAACACCATATATTTT. Translated, it gives CASSLTGGSSGNTIYF.

V usage is TRBV7-9 and J usage is TRBJ2-5; weak D call: TRBD1 (7 bases). V dropped 1 base and J dropped 5 bases, with 17 bases sitting between them. CDR1 and CDR2 from the germline V gene are SEHNR and FQNEAQ (reference sequence). The CDR3 contains 16 residues. Here the CDR3 reads CASSLVGGQSRETQYF. Here the CDR3 DNA reads TGTGCCAGCAGCTTAGTCGGGGGACAGTCAAGGGAGACCCAGTACTTC.

This chain connects TRBV5-4 to TRBJ1-2, with a weak D call TRBD1 (5 bases). The germline gives CDR1 SGHNT, CDR2 YYREEE (reference sequence). This CDR3 region has 15 residues. V was clipped by 2 bases and J by 4 bases, with 15 bases between them. This chain's CDR3 is CASSFEGMAVYGYTF. In DNA, the CDR3 is TGTGCCAGCAGCTTTGAGGGGATGGCAGTCTATGGCTACACCTTC.

This clone was seen only a few times. The junction departs from germline at one end; a sequencing error may be responsible. This chain links TRBV7-2 with TRBJ1-1; D perhaps matches TRBD1 (5 bases). Germline V gene data show CDR1 as SGHTA and CDR2 as FQGNSA. The CDR3 totals 11 residues. The CDR3 DNA reads as TGTGCCAGCAGCTTAGATCTTTGGACACGCTTT. Translating it yields CASSLDLWTRF.

The chain combines TRBV15 with TRBJ2-4, with 11 bases aligning to TRBD2. CDR3 size: 18 residues. CDR1 LNHNV and CDR2 YYDKDF come from the germline V gene (reference sequence). Losses at the gene ends were 0 bases for V and 6 bases for J; bases not matched to a gene: 10. CDR3 residues: CATSRDVIAGGPGNIQYF. CDR3 coding DNA: TGTGCCACCAGCAGAGATGTAATAGCGGGGGGGCCTGGAAACATTCAGTACTTC.

V usage is TRBV5-1 and J usage is TRBJ1-1; 8 nucleotides align to TRBD1. The CDR3 is made up of 15 amino acids. Unmatched junction bases numbered 9, after V lost 5 bases and J lost 3 bases. Per germline, CDR1 SGHRS and CDR2 YFSETQ. In DNA form, the CDR3 reads TGCGCCAGCAGGGTGGACAGGGCAGGGGACACTGAAGCTTTCTTT. Translating gives CASRVDRAGDTEAFF. The complete variable domain, with remaining parts taken from reference TRBV5-1 and TRBJ1-1, reads KAGVTQTPRYLIKTRGQQVTLSCSPISGHRSVSWYQQTPGQGLQFLFEYFSETQRNKGNFPGRFSGRQFSNSRSEMNVSTLELGDSALYLCASRVDRAGDTEAFFGQGTRLTVV.

The J gene is TRBJ1-2, the V gene TRBV7-2; 9 nucleotides agree with TRBD1. Germline assignment: CDR1 SGHTA and CDR2 FQGNSA. With V trimmed by 5 bases and J by 5 bases, 6 bases remained unmatched. The CDR3 runs 14 residues. In nucleotides, the CDR3 is TGTGCCAGCAGCGCAGGGACAGGGCGGTATGGCTACACCTTC. Protein product: CASSAGTGRYGYTF.

The chain combines TRBV7-8 with TRBJ2-7; 7 positions agree with TRBD1. CDR1 and CDR2 (germline): SGHVS, FQNEAQ. The CDR3 contains 14 residues. Germline trimming cut 3 bases from V and 0 bases from J; bases unmatched to any gene: 2. Here the CDR3 DNA reads TGTGCCAGCAGCTTCGGGACAGCCTCCTACGAGCAGTACTTC. Translating gives CASSFGTASYEQYF.

The genes are TRBV5-1 and TRBJ1-3; 7 bases are a match to TRBD1. The germline V gene encodes CDR1 SGHRS and CDR2 YFSETQ. With V trimmed by 4 bases and J by 1 base, 17 bases remained unmatched. This CDR3 comprises 19 residues. The CDR3 is CASSLRLGYQGGSGNTIYF. The CDR3 nucleotides read TGCGCCAGCAGCCTACGTTTAGGATATCAGGGGGGATCTGGAAACACCATATATTTT.

This chain uses TRBV7-2 with TRBJ1-1; 11 bases are shared with TRBD1. Germline CDR1 and CDR2: SGHTA and FQGNSA. The CDR3 is 15 residues long. Losses at the gene ends were 1 base for V and 3 bases for J; bases not matched to a gene: 1. As DNA, the CDR3 is TGTGCCAGCAGCTTAGTGGGACAGGGGGACACTGAAGCTTTCTTT. Translation gives CASSLVGQGDTEAFF. The full variable domain, completed using reference TRBV7-2 and TRBJ1-1, is GAGVSQSPSNKVTEKGKDVELRCDPISGHTALYWYRQSLGQGLEFLIYFQGNSAPDKSGLPSDRFSAERTGGSVSTLTIQRTQQEDSAVYLCASSLVGQGDTEAFFGQGTRLTVV.

This clone has just one count. The chain carries TRBV9 and TRBJ2-5, with 13 bases identical to TRBD2. Losses at the gene ends were 3 bases for V and 0 bases for J; bases not matched to a gene: 2. CDR1 is SGDLS, CDR2 YYNGEE, per germline. The CDR3 contains 16 residues. The CDR3 DNA is TGTGCCAGCAGCGAAGGGACTAGCGGGAACCAAGAGACCCAGTACTTC. It translates to CASSEGTSGNQETQYF.